Included here is one TCR beta chain sequence, with context. Its antigen target is currently unknown. Within one base of it there is no much larger clone, and no base qualities were kept. This record comes from a study of T cells in Graves' hyperthyroidism and ophthalmopathy (dated by TCRdb to 2018 to 2020). As for the study more broadly: Peripheral blood was collected at initial diagnosis, before any treatment. The paper describes TCR Vbeta CDR3 sequencing of 135 peripheral blood samples, made up of around 41 ophthalmopathy patients, some 80 hyperthyroidism patients and approximately 17 progressor patients. Thyroid tissue and blood T-cell repertoires from about 6 Graves' hyperthyroidism patients were also compared in the study. The approximately 95 discovery patients were divided at random into training and test sets in a 7:3 ratio. Whether ophthalmopathy could be predicted prospectively was tested in an independent validation cohort made up of about 18 hyperthyroidism patients plus 17 patients who later progressed to ophthalmopathy. To identify distinguishing TCR V-J signatures, a discovery cohort of about 100 patients was used, comprising some 45 with Graves' ophthalmopathy and around 57 with stable Graves' hyperthyroidism. After sampling, hyperthyroidism patients received methimazole starting at 30 mg daily, and ophthalmopathy patients received high-dose intravenous methylprednisolone.

The CDR3 measures 19 amino acids from cysteine to phenylalanine. The kept DNA is CDR3 alone, 57 bases in frame from the first base. Trimming at the junction amounts to 2 bases on V and 0 bases on J, and the germline ends lie 18 bases apart. CDR1 SGHRS and CDR2 YFSETQ were looked up in the germline V gene. Amplification of TCR beta CDR3 regions was carried out from RNA transcripts. The first round of RT-PCR for the TCR CDR3 was performed with the HTBI primer set and the Qiagen OneStep RT-PCR kit. A second multiplex PCR round built the libraries, followed by size selection and purification. The libraries were sequenced on an Illumina HiSeq2000 using paired-end 100 bp reads. The study's own analysis went as follows. SOAPnuke was used to process the raw data, throwing out any read that contained adapters or uncalled bases, had a mean Phred below 15, or lacked an exact constant-primer or identifier match. High-quality paired reads were merged using COPE v1.2.5, and each unique nucleotide sequence was defined as a clonotype. Clonotypes were aligned to IMGT TRBV, TRBD and TRBJ reference segments using MiTCR v1.1. The analysis was restricted to V-J combinations with a frequency above 0.0001, which together covered roughly 99% of the repertoires. The TCS score was defined as F50 (clonal expansion) divided by E x V (chaos), with BLOSUM62-based TCRdist calculated between CDR3 peptides within each V-J. Welch's t-statistics and random forest reduced roughly 540 V-J features to around 14, which were used in a naive Bayes classifier (R e1071). TCRdb reworked the public reads: Q25 trimming with fastp, MiXCR clone assembly, productive beta chains retained. Every distinct CDR3 protein forms one entry, paired with its most common genes and DNA. The V and J calls reflect TCRdb's pipeline rather than the authors' work. The table for this sample lists about 500,000 distinct CDR3 sequences; 15% to 20% of them were counted only once. The ten biggest clones cover approximately 15% of the sample.

Results and caveats for the whole study, not just this receptor: Most expanded thyroid clonotypes (frequency above 0.001) were also detected in blood, a finding suggesting that blood repertoires may reflect thyroid immune responses. In cross-validation, a model built on a 13 V-J signature told ophthalmopathy apart from stable hyperthyroidism with under 90% sensitivity and about 81% specificity, and in testing the same model reached 80%/75%. In validation, the model predicted progression to ophthalmopathy a median of about 6.5 months before onset, with roughly 70% sensitivity and nearly 75% specificity. Sample size was not statistically predetermined, and investigators were not blinded to group allocation.

Ophthalmopathy patients had moderately to severely active disease, with a Clinical Activity Score of 3 or more, a NOSPECS grade of 4 or more, and a disease duration of less than 3 months. Any patient with an uncontrolled infection, another autoimmune disease, pregnancy or lactation was excluded. Diagnoses were based on clinical symptoms, serum thyroxine and TRAb, thyroid ultrasound and orbital computed tomography. Ficoll-Paque density gradient centrifugation was used to isolate PBMCs from 9.5 to 10 ml of fresh peripheral blood. Total RNA was extracted with Trizol reagent, and quality was checked on an Agilent 2100 Bioanalyzer.

The chain was built from TRBV5-1 and TRBJ1-6, with a weak D call of TRBD1 (6 bases match). The receptor was derived from a woman aged 18-29 years with Graves' ophthalmopathy. Sample: blood. The CDR3 protein sequence reads: CASSLRPRGASSYNSPLHF. In nucleotides, the sequence is TGCGCCAGCAGCTTACGTCCCAGGGGTGCTAGCTCCTATAATTCACCCCTCCACTTT.